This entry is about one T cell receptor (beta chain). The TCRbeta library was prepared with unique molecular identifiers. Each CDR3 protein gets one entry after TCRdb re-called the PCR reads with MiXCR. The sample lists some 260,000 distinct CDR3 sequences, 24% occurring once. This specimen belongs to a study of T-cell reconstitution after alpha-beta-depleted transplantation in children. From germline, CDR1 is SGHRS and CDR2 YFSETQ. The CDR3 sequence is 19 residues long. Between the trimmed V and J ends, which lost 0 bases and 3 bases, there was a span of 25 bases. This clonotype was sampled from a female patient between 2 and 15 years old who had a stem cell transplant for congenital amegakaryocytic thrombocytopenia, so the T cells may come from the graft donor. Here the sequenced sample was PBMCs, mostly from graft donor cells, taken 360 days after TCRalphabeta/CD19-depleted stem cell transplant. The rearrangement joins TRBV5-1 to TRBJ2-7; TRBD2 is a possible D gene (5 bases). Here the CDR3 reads CASSLGRGITKPTNYEQYF. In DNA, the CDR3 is TGCGCCAGCAGCTTGGGTCGAGGGATCACAAAACCTACCAACTACGAGCAGTACTTC.